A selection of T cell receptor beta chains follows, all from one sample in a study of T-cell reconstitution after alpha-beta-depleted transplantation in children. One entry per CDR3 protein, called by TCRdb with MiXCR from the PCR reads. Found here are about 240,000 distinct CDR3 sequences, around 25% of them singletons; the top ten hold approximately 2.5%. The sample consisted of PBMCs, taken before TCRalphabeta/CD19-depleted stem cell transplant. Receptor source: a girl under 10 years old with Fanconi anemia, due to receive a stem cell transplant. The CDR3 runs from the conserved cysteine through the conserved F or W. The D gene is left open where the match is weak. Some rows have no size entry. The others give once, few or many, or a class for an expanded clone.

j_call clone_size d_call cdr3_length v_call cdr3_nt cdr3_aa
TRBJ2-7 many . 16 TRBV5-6 TGTGCCAGCAGCTTGTCTCTGCAGGGGAGGTCCTACGAGCAGTACTTC CASSLSLQGRSYEQYF
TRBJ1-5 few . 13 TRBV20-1 TGCAGTGCTAGAGATCAAGGCTATCAGCCCCAGCATTTT CSARDQGYQPQHF
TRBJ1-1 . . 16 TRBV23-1 TGCGCCAGCAGTCAATCGACCAGACCTTCGAACACTGAAGCTTTCTTT CASSQSTRPSNTEAFF
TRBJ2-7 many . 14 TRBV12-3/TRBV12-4 TGTGCCAGCGCCCCCCCGGGGAACTCCTACGAGCAGTACTTC CASAPPGNSYEQYF
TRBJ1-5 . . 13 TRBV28 TGTGCCAGCAGTTTATTCAGTGCGGGGCCCCAGCATTTT CASSLFSAGPQHF
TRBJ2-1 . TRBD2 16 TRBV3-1 TGTGCCAGCAGCCACTCTAGCGGGGGATCCTACAATGAGCAGTTCTTC CASSHSSGGSYNEQFF
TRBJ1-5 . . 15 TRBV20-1 TGCAGTGCTTTCCAAGACGGGTTTAGCAATCAGCCCCAGCATTTT CSAFQDGFSNQPQHF
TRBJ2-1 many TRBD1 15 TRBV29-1 TGCAGCCCCCATTCTAGGGGGCAGAATTACAATGAGCAGTTCTTC CSPHSRGQNYNEQFF
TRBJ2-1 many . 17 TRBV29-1 TGCAGCGTTGAAGATCCCCTTACTAGAAAGAGGTACAATGAGCAGTTCTTC CSVEDPLTRKRYNEQFF
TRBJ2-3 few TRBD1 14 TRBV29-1 TGCAGCGTTGAAGGGGACAGGGGCGCAGATACGCAGTATTTT CSVEGDRGADTQYF
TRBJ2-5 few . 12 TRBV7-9 TGTGCCAGCAGCGCAATAGAAGAGACCCAGTACTTC CASSAIEETQYF
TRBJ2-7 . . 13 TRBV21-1 TGTGCCAGCAGTAAACGAGGGCGCTACGAGCAGTACTTC CASSKRGRYEQYF
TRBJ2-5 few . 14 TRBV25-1 TGTGCCAGCAGTGAATTGGTGGCGTTGGAGACCCAGTACTTC CASSELVALETQYF
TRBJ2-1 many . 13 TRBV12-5 TGTGCTAGTGGCCGCTTAACTAGCAATGAGCAGTTCTTC CASGRLTSNEQFF
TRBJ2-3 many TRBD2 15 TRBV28 TGTGCCAGCAGTCAATGGGGAGGGCTCACAGATACGCAGTATTTT CASSQWGGLTDTQYF
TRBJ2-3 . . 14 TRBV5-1 TGCGCCAGCAGCTTTCCCCAGGCGGTAGATACGCAGTATTTT CASSFPQAVDTQYF
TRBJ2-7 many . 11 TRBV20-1 TGCAGTGCTAGGAGTGGGGACCGGCAGTACTTC CSARSGDRQYF
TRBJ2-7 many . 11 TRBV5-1 TGCGCCAGCAGCTTGGAAGGCGAGCAGTACTTC CASSLEGEQYF
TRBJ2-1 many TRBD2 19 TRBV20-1 TGCAGTGCTAGAGATCCGACTAGCGGGAGCGGGCGCTCCTACAATGAGCAGTTCTTC CSARDPTSGSGRSYNEQFF
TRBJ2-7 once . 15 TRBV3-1 TGTGCCAGCACCTACGAGGCAGGGGGGTCCTACGAGCAGTACTTC CASTYEAGGSYEQYF
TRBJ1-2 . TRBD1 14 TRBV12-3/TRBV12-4 TGTGCCAGCGAGGGACAGGGGGAAGCAAGTGGCTACACCTTC CASEGQGEASGYTF
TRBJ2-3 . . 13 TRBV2 TGTGCCAGCAGTGTCCTACACGGGGATACGCAGTATTTT CASSVLHGDTQYF
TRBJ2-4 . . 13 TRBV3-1 TGTGCCAGCAGCCAAGTTAAGCAAGGGGATCAGTACTTC CASSQVKQGDQYF
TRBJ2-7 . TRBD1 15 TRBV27 TGTGCCAGCAGTTTATGGTCAGGGGGCCCGTACGAGCAGTACTTC CASSLWSGGPYEQYF
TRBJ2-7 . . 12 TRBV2 TGTGCCAGCAGTGGTCAGGGGCTCGAGCAGTACTTC CASSGQGLEQYF
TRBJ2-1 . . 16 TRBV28 TGTGCCAGCAGTTTACGGCCCGGGAGTGAACACAATGAGCAGTTCTTC CASSLRPGSEHNEQFF
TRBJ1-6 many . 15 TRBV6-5 TGTGCCAGCAGTTATGGGGCCGAGGATAATTCACCCCTCCACTTT CASSYGAEDNSPLHF
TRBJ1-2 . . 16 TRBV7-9 TGTGCCAGCAGAGGACTCGATTTCGATGGTCGGTATGGCTACACCTTC CASRGLDFDGRYGYTF
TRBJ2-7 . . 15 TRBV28 TGTGCCAGCAGTGAGACAGGTCAGAGCTCCTACGAGCAGTACTTC CASSETGQSSYEQYF
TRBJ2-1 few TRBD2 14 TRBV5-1 TGCGCCAGCAGCTTTGGACTAGGTATCAATGAGCAGTTCTTC CASSFGLGINEQFF
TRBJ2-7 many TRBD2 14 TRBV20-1 TGCAGTGCCCAGCTAGCGGGAGGCCCTAACGAGCAGTACTTC CSAQLAGGPNEQYF
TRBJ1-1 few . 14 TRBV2 TGTGCCAGCAGTGAAAGGCCCCAAGGCACTGAAGCTTTCTTT CASSERPQGTEAFF
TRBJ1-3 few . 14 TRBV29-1 TGCAGCGTTGCGACAGCTTACTCTGGAAACACCATATATTTT CSVATAYSGNTIYF
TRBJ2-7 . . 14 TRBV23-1 TGCGCCAGAGAGACCCAGACCCCCTCCTACGAGCAGTACTTC CARETQTPSYEQYF
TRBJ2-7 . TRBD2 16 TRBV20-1 TGCAGTGCTAGAGACGAAGGGGTAGCGGGAGACGGCGAGCAGTACTTC CSARDEGVAGDGEQYF
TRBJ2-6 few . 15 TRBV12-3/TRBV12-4 TGTGCCAGCAGTTTAAGGGGGTCTGGGGCCAACGTCCTGACTTTC CASSLRGSGANVLTF
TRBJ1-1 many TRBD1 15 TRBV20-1 TGCAGTGCTAGCAGAAGGGGGCGCGAGAACACTGAAGCTTTCTTT CSASRRGRENTEAFF